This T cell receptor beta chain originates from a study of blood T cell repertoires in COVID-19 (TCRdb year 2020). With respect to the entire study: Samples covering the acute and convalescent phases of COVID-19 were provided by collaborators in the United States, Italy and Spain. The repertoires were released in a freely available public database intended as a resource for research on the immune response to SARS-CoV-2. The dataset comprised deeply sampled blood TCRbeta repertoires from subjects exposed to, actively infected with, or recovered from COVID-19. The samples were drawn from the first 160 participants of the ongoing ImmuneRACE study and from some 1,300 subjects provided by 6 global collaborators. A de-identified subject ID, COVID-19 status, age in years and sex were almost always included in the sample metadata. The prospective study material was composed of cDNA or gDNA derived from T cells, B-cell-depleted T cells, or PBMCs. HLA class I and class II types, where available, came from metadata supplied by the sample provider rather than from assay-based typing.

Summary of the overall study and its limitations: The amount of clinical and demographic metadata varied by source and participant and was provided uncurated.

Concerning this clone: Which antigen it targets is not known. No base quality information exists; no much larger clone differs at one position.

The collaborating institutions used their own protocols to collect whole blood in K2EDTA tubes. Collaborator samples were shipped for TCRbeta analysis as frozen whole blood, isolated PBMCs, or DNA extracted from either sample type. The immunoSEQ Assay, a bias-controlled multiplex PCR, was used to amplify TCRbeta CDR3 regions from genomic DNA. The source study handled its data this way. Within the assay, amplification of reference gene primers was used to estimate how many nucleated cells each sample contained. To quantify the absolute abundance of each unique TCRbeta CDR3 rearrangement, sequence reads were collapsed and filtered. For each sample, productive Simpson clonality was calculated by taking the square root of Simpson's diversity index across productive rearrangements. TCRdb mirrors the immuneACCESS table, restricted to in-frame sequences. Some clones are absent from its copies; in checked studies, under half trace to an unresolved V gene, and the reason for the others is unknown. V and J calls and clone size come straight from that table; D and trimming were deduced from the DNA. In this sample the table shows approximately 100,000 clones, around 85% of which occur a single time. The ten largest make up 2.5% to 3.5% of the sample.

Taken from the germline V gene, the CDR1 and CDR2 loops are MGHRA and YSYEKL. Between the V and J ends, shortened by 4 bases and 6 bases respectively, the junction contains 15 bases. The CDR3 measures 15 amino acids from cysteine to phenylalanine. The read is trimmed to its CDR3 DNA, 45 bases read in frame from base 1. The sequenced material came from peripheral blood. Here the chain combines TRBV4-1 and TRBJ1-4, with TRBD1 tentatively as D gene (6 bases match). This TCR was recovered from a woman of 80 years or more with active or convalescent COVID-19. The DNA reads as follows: TGCGCCAGCAGCCCTCAGGACAGCAGGGATGAAAAACTGTTTTTT. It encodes CASSPQDSRDEKLFF.